This paragraph reports one T cell receptor (beta chain). The data originate from a study of PD-L1 blockade in urothelial cancer. Turning to the study itself: Males with bladder-origin urothelial cancer made up about 90% of the roughly 29 patients. Patients had received 0 to 3 prior chemotherapy regimens.

Clones were read by immunoSEQ multiplex PCR, and TCRdb kept only the in-frame ones, dropping some. Of just over 50,000 clones in the sample, approximately 84% are singletons; the top ten hold approximately 16%. V was clipped by 8 bases and J by 2 bases, with 21 bases between them. The CDR3 sequence is 16 residues long. The V gene's germline CDR1 is SGHRS and CDR2 YFSETQ. Sequenced here: PBMCs, sampled around atezolizumab (anti-PD-L1) treatment. This TCR came from a man aged 55 to 70 with urothelial cancer. The V gene is TRBV5-1, the J gene TRBJ2-3; D is perhaps TRBD2 (5 bases). CDR3 amino acids: CASTPAGERTTDTQYF. The CDR3 region has the DNA TGCGCCAGTACCCCCGCGGGCGAACGGACCACAGATACGCAGTATTTT.